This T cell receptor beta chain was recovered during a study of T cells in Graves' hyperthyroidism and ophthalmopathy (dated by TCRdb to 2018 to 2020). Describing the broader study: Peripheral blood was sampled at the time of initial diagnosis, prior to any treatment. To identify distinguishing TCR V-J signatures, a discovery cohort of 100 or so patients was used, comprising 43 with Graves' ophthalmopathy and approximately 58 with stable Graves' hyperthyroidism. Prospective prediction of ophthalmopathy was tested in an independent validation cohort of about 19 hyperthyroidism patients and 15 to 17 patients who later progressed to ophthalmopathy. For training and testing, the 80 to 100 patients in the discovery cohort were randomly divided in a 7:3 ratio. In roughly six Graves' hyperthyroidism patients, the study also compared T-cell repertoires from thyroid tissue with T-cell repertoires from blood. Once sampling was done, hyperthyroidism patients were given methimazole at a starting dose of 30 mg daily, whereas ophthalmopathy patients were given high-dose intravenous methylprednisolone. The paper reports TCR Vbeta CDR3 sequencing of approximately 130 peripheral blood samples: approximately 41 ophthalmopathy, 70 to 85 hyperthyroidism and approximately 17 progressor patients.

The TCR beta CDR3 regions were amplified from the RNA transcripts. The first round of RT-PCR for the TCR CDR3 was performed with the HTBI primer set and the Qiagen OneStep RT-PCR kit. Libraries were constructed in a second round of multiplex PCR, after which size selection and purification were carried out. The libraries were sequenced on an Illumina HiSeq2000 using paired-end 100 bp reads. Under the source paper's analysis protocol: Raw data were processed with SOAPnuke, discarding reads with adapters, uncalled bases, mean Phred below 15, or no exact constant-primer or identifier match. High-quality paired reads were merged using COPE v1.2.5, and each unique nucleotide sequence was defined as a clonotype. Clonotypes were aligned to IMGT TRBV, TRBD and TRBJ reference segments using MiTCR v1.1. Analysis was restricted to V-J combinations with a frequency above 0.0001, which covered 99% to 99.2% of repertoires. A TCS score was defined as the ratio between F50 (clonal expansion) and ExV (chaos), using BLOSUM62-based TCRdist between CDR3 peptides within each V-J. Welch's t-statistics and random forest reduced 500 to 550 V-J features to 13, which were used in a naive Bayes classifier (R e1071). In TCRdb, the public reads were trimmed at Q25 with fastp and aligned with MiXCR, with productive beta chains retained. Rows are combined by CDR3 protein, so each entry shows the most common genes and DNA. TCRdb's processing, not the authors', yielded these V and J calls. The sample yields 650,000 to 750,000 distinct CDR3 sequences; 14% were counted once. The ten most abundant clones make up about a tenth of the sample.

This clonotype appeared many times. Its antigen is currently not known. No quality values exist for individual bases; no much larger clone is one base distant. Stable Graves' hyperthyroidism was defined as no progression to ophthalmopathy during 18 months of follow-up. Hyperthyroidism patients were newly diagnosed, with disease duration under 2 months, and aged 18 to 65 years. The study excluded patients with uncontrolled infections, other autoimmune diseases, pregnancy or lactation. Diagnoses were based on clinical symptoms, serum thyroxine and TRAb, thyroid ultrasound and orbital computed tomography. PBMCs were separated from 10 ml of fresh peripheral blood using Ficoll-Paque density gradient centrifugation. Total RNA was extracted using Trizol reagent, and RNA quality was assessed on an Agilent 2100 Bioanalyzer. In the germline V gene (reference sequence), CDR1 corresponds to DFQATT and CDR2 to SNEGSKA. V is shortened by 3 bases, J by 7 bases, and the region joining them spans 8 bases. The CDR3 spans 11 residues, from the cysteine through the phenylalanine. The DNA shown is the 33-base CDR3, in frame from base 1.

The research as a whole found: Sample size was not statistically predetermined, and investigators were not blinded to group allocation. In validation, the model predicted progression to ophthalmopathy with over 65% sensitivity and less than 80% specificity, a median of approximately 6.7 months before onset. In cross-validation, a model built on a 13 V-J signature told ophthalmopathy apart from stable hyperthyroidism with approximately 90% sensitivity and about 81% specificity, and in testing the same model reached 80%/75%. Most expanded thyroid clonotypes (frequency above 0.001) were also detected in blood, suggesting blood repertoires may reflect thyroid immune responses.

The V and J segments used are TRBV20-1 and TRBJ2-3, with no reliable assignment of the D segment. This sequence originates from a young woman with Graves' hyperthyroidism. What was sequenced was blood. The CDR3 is CSASGGYTQYF. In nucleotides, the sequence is TGCAGTGCTAGCGGCGGATATACGCAGTATTTT.